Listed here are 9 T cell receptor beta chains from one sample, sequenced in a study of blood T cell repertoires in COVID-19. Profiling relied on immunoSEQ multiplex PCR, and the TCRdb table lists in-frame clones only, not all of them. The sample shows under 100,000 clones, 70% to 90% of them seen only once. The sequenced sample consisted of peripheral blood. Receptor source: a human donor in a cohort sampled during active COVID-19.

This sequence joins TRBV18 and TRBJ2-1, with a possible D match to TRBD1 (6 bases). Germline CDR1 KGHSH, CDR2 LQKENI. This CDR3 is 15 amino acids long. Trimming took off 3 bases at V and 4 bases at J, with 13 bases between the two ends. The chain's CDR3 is CASSPAGTHYNEQFF. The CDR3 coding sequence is TGTGCCAGCTCACCTGCCGGGACACATTACAATGAGCAGTTCTTC.

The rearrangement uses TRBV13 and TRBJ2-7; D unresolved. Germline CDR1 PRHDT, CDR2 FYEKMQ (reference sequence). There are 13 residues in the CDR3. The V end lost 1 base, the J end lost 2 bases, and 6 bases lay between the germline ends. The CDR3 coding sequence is TGTGCCAGCAGCTTAGACGGTACCTACGAGCAGTACTTC. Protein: CASSLDGTYEQYF.

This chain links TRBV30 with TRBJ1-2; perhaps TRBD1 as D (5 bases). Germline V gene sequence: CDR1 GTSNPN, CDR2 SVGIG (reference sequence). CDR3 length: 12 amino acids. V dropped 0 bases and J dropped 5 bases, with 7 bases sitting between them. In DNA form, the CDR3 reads TGTGCCTGGAGTGTAGCAGGGTATGGCTACACCTTC. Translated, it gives CAWSVAGYGYTF.

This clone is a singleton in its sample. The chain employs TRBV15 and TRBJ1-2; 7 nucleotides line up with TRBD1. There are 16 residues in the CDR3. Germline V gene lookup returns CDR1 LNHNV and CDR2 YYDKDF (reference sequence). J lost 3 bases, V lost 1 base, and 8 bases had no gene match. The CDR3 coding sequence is TGTGCCACCAGCAGAGGGGTGACAGGGTACGACTATGGCTACACCTTC. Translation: CATSRGVTGYDYGYTF.

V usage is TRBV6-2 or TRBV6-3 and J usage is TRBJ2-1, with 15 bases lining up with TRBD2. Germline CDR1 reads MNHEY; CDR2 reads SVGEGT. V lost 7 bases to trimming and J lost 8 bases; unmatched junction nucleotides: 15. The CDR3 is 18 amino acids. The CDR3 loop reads CASTPGLAGGRLNHEQFF. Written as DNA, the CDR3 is TGTGCCAGCACCCCGGGACTAGCGGGGGGCCGTCTCAACCATGAGCAGTTCTTC.

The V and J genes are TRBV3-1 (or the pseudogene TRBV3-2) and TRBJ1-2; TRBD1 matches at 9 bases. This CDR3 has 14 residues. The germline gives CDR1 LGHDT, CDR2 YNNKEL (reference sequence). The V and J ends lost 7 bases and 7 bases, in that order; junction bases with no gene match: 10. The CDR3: CASTPHTGGAGYTF. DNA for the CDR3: TGTGCCAGCACTCCACACACAGGGGGCGCTGGCTACACCTTC.

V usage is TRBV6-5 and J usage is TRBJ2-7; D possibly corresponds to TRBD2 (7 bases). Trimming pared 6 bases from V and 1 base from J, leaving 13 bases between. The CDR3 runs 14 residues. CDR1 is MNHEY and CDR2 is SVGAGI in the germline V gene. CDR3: CASRMGGPSYEQYF. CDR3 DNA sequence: TGTGCCAGCAGGATGGGGGGGCCTTCCTACGAGCAGTACTTC.

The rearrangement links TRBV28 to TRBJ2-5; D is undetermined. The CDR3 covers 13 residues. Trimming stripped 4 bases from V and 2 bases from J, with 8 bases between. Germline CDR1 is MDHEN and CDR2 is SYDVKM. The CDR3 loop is CASSSHLQETQYF. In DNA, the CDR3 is TGTGCCAGCAGTTCGCACTTACAAGAGACCCAGTACTTC.

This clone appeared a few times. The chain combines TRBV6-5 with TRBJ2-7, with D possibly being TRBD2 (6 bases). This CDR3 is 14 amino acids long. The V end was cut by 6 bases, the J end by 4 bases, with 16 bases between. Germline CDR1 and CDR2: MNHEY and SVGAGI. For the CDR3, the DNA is TGTGCCAGCAGGTGGGACTGGAGTTCTTACGAGCAGTACTTC. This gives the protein CASRWDWSSYEQYF.